This T cell receptor (beta chain) comes out of a study of blood T cell repertoires in COVID-19. V was trimmed by 5 bases and J by 7 bases, leaving 17 bases between them. CDR1 MDHEN and CDR2 SYDVKM come from the germline V gene. This CDR3 has 14 amino acids. Here immunoSEQ multiplex PCR was the method, and the copy in TCRdb shows in-frame clones only, minus some. The sample shows about 200,000 clones, around 90% of them seen only once. This clonotype was sampled from a man aged 55 to 70 with acute or convalescent COVID-19. The chain has TRBV28 and TRBJ1-1; a possible D gene is TRBD1 (6 bases). Material: peripheral blood. Here the CDR3 DNA reads TGTGCCAGCAGTACCCCGGGGGGACACCTTGAAGCTTTCTTT. This encodes CASSTPGGHLEAFF.